The sequence of this T cell receptor beta chain was determined in a study of T-cell reconstitution after alpha-beta-depleted transplantation in children. Unique molecular identifiers were incorporated when the TCRbeta library was constructed. Using its own MiXCR run on the PCR reads, TCRdb lists one record per CDR3 protein. The data show 150,000 to 200,000 distinct CDR3 sequences, less than 8% seen once. This clonotype was found many times. The input for sequencing was PBMCs from the stem cell graft donor, taken from the stem cell graft. This sequence was found in a human donor who donated a stem cell graft to a child with Wiskott-Aldrich syndrome.

The CDR3 DNA sequence: TGTGCCAGCAGTTTCGGGACTAGCTACGACGAGCAGTACTTC. Translating it yields CASSFGTSYDEQYF. This sequence joins TRBV6-7 and TRBJ2-7; 9 nucleotides align to TRBD2. TRBV6-7 is designated an ORF whose function remains uncertain. The junction had 6 bases not matched to a gene; V was cut back by 4 bases and J by 5 bases. The CDR3 sequence is 14 residues long.